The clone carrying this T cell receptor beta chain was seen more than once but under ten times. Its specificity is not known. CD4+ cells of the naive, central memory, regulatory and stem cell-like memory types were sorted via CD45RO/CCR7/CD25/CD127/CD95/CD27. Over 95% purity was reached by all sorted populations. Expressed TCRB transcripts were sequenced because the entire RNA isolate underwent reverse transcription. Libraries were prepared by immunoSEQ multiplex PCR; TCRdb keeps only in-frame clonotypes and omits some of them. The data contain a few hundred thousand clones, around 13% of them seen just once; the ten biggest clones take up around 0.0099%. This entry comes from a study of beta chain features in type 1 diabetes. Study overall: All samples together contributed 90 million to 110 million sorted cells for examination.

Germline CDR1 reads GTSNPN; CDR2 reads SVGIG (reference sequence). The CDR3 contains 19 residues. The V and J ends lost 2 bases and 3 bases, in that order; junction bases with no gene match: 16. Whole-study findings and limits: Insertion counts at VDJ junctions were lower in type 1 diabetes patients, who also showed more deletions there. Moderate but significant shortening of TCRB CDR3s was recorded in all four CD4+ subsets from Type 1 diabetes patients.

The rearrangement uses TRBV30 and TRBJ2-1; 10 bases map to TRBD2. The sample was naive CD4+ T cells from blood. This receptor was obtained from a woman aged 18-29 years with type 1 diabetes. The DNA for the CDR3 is TGTGCCTGGAGTTCCCCAGGACTAGCGGAGGGGGGAATCTACAATGAGCAGTTCTTC. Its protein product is CAWSSPGLAEGGIYNEQFF.